This T cell receptor beta chain originates from a study of blood T cell repertoires in COVID-19. As for the study in general: Collection of acute and convalescent COVID-19 samples took place in the United States, Italy and Spain. The analysed material was cDNA or gDNA that came from T cells, B-cell-depleted T cells, or PBMCs.

TCRdb's table, derived via immunoSEQ multiplex PCR, lists solely in-frame clones and lacks some. The sample has about 150,000 clones; roughly nine tenths are singletons. The CDR3 is 14 amino acids. Germline CDR1 LGHDT, CDR2 YNNKEL (reference sequence). J lost 5 bases, V lost 2 bases, and 2 bases had no gene match. The V call is TRBV3-1 (or the pseudogene TRBV3-2), the J call TRBJ1-5; 8 nucleotides line up with TRBD1. Sequencing was done on a sample of peripheral blood. This TCR derives from a human donor in a cohort sampled during active COVID-19. The CDR3 DNA reads as TGTGCCAGCAGCCAAAAACAGGGGGATCAGCCCCAGCATTTT. This translates into CASSQKQGDQPQHF.